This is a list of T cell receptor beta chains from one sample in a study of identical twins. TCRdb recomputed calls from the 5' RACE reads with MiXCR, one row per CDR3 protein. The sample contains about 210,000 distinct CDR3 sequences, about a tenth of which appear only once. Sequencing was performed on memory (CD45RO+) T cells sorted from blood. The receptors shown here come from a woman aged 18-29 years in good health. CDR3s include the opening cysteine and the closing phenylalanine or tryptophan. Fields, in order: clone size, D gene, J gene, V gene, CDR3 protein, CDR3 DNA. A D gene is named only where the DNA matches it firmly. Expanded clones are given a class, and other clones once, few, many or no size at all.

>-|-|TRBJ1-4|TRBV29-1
CSVAGGQGNEKLFF
TGCAGCGTTGCCGGGGGGCAGGGTAATGAAAAACTGTTTTTT
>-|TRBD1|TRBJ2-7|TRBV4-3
CASSQVWLGTGSVYEQYF
TGCGCCAGCAGCCAAGTTTGGTTGGGGACAGGGTCGGTATACGAGCAGTACTTC
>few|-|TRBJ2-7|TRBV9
CASSADGDGTYEQYF
TGTGCCAGCAGCGCGGACGGGGACGGTACCTACGAGCAGTACTTC
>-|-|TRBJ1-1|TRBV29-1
CSGEVYGIGARAFF
TGCAGCGGGGAGGTATACGGGATCGGGGCACGAGCTTTCTTT
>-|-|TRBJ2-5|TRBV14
CASSQGNAGTQYF
TGTGCCAGCAGCCAAGGAAATGCGGGGACCCAGTACTTC
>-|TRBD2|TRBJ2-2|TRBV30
CAWSFASGSTGELFF
TGTGCCTGGAGTTTCGCTAGCGGGAGCACCGGGGAGCTGTTTTTT
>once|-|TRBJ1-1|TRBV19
CASMGVGTGNTEAFF
TGTGCCAGTATGGGGGTGGGCACAGGAAACACTGAAGCTTTCTTT
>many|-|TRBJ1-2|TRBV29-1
CSVGQNYGYTF
TGCAGCGTTGGACAGAACTATGGCTACACCTTC
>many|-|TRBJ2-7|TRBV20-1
CSASGSGARGQYF
TGCAGTGCTAGCGGTTCCGGGGCTCGGGGGCAGTACTTC
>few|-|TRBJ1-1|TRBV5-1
CASSLVGGEAFF
TGCGCCAGCAGCTTGGTGGGCGGAGAAGCTTTCTTT
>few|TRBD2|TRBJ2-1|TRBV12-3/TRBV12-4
CASSLEGRAGDGNEQFF
TGTGCCAGCAGTCTCGAGGGTCGAGCGGGAGACGGAAATGAGCAGTTCTTC
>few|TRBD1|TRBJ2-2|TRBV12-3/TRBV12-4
CASSLRGLTGELFF
TGTGCCAGCAGCCTGAGGGGGCTGACCGGGGAGCTGTTTTTT
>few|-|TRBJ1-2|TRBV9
CASSVEGRTNYGYTF
TGTGCCAGCAGCGTAGAGGGCAGAACTAACTATGGCTACACCTTC
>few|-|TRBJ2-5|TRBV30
CAWSNLEETQYF
TGTGCCTGGAGTAATCTAGAGGAGACCCAGTACTTC
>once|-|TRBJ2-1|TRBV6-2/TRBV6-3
CASTLGASGNEQFF
TGTGCCAGCACCCTCGGGGCGAGCGGGAATGAGCAGTTCTTC
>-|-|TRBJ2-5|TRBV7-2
CASGLETQYF
TGTGCCAGCGGGTTGGAGACCCAGTACTTC
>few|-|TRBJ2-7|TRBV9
CASSPRPGDEQYF
TGTGCCAGCAGCCCCAGACCGGGGGACGAGCAGTACTTC
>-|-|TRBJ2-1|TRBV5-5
CASSLVGWGSSYNEQFF
TGTGCCAGCAGCTTGGTAGGCTGGGGTAGCTCCTACAATGAGCAGTTCTTC
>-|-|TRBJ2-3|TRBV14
CASSPFTGTDTQYF
TGTGCCAGCAGCCCCTTTACGGGCACAGATACGCAGTATTTT
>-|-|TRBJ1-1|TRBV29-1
CSVVGGTEAFF
TGCAGCGTTGTCGGGGGCACTGAAGCTTTCTTT
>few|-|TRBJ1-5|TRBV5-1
CASSLGTLNQPQHF
TGCGCCAGCAGCTTAGGGACCTTAAATCAGCCCCAGCATTTT